Detailed here is one T cell receptor (beta chain). The antigen remains unidentified. Repertoires were generated with immunoSEQ multiplex PCR, while TCRdb's copy carries only in-frame clones and drops some. The sample records tens of thousands of clones, 70% to 90% being singletons. J lost 8 bases, V lost 6 bases, and 12 bases had no gene match. The CDR3 has 14 residues. CDR1 and CDR2 (germline): MNHEY, SVGAGI. These data come from a study of T cell responses to AZD1222 COVID-19 vaccine. General study points: Reportedly, nearly half the spike-specific TCRs target unmutated variant regions. Spike-specific TCR breadth and depth went up after people got two AZD1222 doses. Clonal diversity may have been underestimated, and the donors were mostly white British, with more females than males.

The receptor was derived from an adult in good health. The input for sequencing was peripheral blood, taken on day 0 of AZD1222 vaccination. V gene TRBV6-5 combines with J gene TRBJ1-2; 7 bases map to TRBD1. The CDR3 is CASRPVQGSLGYTF. In DNA, the CDR3 is TGTGCCAGCAGGCCAGTACAGGGGTCTTTAGGCTACACCTTC.